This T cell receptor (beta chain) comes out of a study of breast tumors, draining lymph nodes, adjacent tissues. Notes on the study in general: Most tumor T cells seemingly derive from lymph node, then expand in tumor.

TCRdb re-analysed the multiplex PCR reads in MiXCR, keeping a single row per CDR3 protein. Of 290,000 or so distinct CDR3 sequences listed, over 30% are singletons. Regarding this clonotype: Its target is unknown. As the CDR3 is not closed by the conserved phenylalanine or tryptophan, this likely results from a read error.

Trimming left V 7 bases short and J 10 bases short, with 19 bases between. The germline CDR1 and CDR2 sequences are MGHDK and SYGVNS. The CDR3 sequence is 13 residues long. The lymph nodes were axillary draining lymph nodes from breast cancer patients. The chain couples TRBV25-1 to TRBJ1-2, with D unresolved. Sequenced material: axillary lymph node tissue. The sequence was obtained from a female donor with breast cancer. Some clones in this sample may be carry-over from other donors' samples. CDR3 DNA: TGTGCCAGCAATTTCCGTGGTAACGATGACTACACCTCC. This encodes CASNFRGNDDYTS.